These 21 T cell receptor beta chains originate from one sample sequenced in a study of prognosis after radiotherapy for stage I lung cancer. The TCR beta CDR3 region was amplified from genomic DNA, with two rounds of multiplex PCR being used for the amplification. Gene-specific TRBV and TRBJ primers were used in PCR round one. TCRdb re-analysed the multiplex PCR reads in MiXCR, keeping a single row per CDR3 protein. The sample shows 11,000 to 15,000 distinct CDR3 sequences, about 27% of them seen only once. Here the sequenced sample was PBMCs, taken before or after stereotactic body radiation therapy (not recorded which). Receptors originate from a donor over 45 with non-small cell lung cancer.

This clonotype was detected ten times or more. V usage is TRBV6-1 and J usage is TRBJ2-2; 13 positions agree with TRBD2. Germline V gene data show CDR1 as MNHNS and CDR2 as SASEGT. The length of the CDR3 is 14 residues. Trimming at V came to 8 bases and at J to 7 bases, leaving 4 bases not matched to a gene. The CDR3 DNA follows: TGTGCCAGCGGACTAGCGGGAGCAATCGGGGAGCTGTTTTTT. It specifies CASGLAGAIGELFF.

By its share, this clonotype is medium-sized. This chain joins TRBV5-1 and TRBJ2-1; 8 bases match TRBD2. Germline V gene lookup returns CDR1 SGHRS and CDR2 YFSETQ. The CDR3 is 15 amino acids. V dropped 4 bases and J dropped 3; count of bases not matched to a gene: 6. The chain's CDR3 is CASSATSGGYNEQFF. Here the CDR3 DNA reads TGCGCCAGCAGCGCCACTAGCGGTGGCTACAATGAGCAGTTCTTC. Variable domain in full (rest from reference TRBV5-1 and TRBJ2-1): KAGVTQTPRYLIKTRGQQVTLSCSPISGHRSVSWYQQTPGQGLQFLFEYFSETQRNKGNFPGRFSGRQFSNSRSEMNVSTLELGDSALYLCASSATSGGYNEQFFGPGTRLTVL.

This clonotype has ten or more counts. The chain has TRBV7-9 and TRBJ1-1; D unresolved. Trimming pared 5 bases from V and 6 bases from J, leaving 13 bases between. The length of the CDR3 is 13 residues. Germline V CDR1 and CDR2: SEHNR, FQNEAQ (reference sequence). CDR3 sequence (DNA): TGTGCCAGCAGCACCGTCAGAGGTGCTGAAGCTTTCTTT. Its translation is CASSTVRGAEAFF.

This clonotype is medium-sized within its sample. This chain uses TRBV11-2 with TRBJ2-1; maybe TRBD2 (6 bases). The CDR3 is 18 residues long. Germline V gene sequence: CDR1 SGHAT, CDR2 FQNNGV. Trimming stripped 4 bases from V and 2 bases from J, with 21 bases between. The CDR3 region is CASSSLFWGEATYNEQFF. CDR3 DNA: TGTGCCAGCAGCTCACTCTTTTGGGGGGAGGCAACCTACAATGAGCAGTTCTTC.

This clonotype is categorized as medium-sized. The gene calls are TRBV28 and TRBJ1-6, with unresolved D. Germline assignment: CDR1 MDHEN and CDR2 SYDVKM. V lost 7 bases and J 3 bases, leaving 13 bases between the germline ends. The CDR3 spans 15 residues. CDR3 in amino acids: CASIGGSHYNSPLHF. The DNA for the CDR3 is TGTGCCAGCATTGGCGGCAGTCACTATAATTCACCCCTCCACTTT.

There are many counts of this clonotype. This chain connects TRBV2 to TRBJ1-1, with no clear D. Trimming pared 2 bases from V and 7 bases from J, leaving 14 bases between. Germline lookup yields CDR1 SNHLY and CDR2 FYNNEI. The CDR3 has 14 amino acids. The CDR3 bases are TGTGCCAGCAGTGAACCGGGTATCACTATTGAAGCTTTCTTT. This sequence encodes CASSEPGITIEAFF. The whole variable domain, remainder taken from reference TRBV2 and TRBJ1-1, is EPEVTQTPSHQVTQMGQEVILRCVPISNHLYFYWYRQILGQKVEFLVSFYNNEISEKSEIFDDQFSVERPDGSNFTLKIRSTKLEDSAMYFCASSEPGITIEAFFGQGTRLTVV.

Many counts were recorded for this clonotype. The gene calls are TRBV5-6 and TRBJ1-1; 9 positions match TRBD1. Germline CDR1 is SGHDT and CDR2 is YYEEEE. CDR3 length: 16 residues. The trim removed 0 bases at V and 1 base at J, leaving 4 bases unmatched. CDR3 amino acids: CASSLDTGGWNTEAFF. CDR3 DNA: TGTGCCAGCAGCTTGGATACAGGGGGCTGGAACACTGAAGCTTTCTTT.

This clonotype came up many times. The rearrangement uses TRBV4-1 and TRBJ1-1; D gene ambiguous. The V gene lost 1 base and the J gene lost 1 base, with 4 bases spanning the gap. This CDR3 is 13 amino acids long. CDR1 is MGHRA, CDR2 YSYEKL, per germline. CDR3 in amino acids: CASSQAANTEAFF. In DNA form, the CDR3 reads TGCGCCAGCAGCCAAGCGGCGAACACTGAAGCTTTCTTT.

Judged by abundance, this clonotype is medium-sized (0.01 to 0.1%). The V and J genes are TRBV20-1 and TRBJ1-2, with 10 bases fitting TRBD1. The V gene's germline CDR1 is DFQATT and CDR2 SNEGSKA (reference sequence). This CDR3 has 14 amino acids. J lost 3 bases, V lost 3 bases, and 4 bases had no gene match. For the CDR3, the DNA is TGCAGTGCTAGTGCCGGACAGGGGGACTATGGCTACACCTTC. Amino acid sequence: CSASAGQGDYGYTF.

In this sample, this clonotype is medium-sized (0.01 to 0.1%). This rearrangement joins TRBV27 to TRBJ2-7, with D uncertain. Trimming shortened V by 4 bases and J by 0 bases, and 16 bases separated the two germline ends. This CDR3 spans 16 amino acids. In germline, CDR1 is MNHEY, CDR2 SMNVEV (reference sequence). CDR3 sequence (DNA): TGTGCCAGCAGTTCTAGGCCAACCGGGTCCTCCTACGAGCAGTACTTC. This translates into CASSSRPTGSSYEQYF.

In this sample, this clonotype turned up a few times. A read error is the likely source, as a far larger clone sits one nucleotide away. The genes are TRBV6-4 and TRBJ2-1, with no clear D. The V gene's germline CDR1 is MRHNA and CDR2 SNTAGT. The CDR3 loop spans 17 amino acids. In DNA form, the CDR3 reads TGTGCCAGCAGTTACTCTTTTGAGGCCTGCTCCTACAATGAGCAGTTCTTC. It is translated as CASSYSFEACSYNEQFF.

A word on this clonotype: At one end the junction does not follow the germline gene, possibly because of a read error. This chain joins TRBV5-1 and TRBJ1-4; 7 nucleotides line up with TRBD1. The germline V gene has CDR1 SGHRS and CDR2 YFSETQ. The CDR3 runs 15 residues. CDR3 in DNA: TGCGCCAGCAGCAAGGGACAGCCAACTAATGAAAAACTTTTTTTT. It yields the protein CASSKGQPTNEKLFF. Full variable domain (rest looked up from reference TRBV5-1 and TRBJ1-4): KAGVTQTPRYLIKTRGQQVTLSCSPISGHRSVSWYQQTPGQGLQFLFEYFSETQRNKGNFPGRFSGRQFSNSRSEMNVSTLELGDSALYLCASSKGQPTNEKLFFGSGTQLSVL.

With regard to this clonotype: No DNA is shown, since the ends of the CDR3 on it are uncertain; the CDR3 is the one TCRdb lists. This rearrangement joins TRBV5-1 to TRBJ1-2; whether TRBD1, the table's D call, matches the DNA was not checked. Germline V gene data show CDR1 as SGHRS and CDR2 as YFSETQ. The CDR3 sequence runs 14 residues, both termini included. This CDR3 is CASSNGDGSYGCTF.

The sample holds many counts of this clonotype. The chain recombines TRBV3-1 with TRBJ2-2; no firm D call. This CDR3 region has 14 residues. Germline V gene sequence: CDR1 LGHDT, CDR2 YNNKEL (reference sequence). The V gene lost 2 bases and the J gene lost 4 bases, with 8 bases spanning the gap. CDR3 DNA: TGTGCCAGCAGCCAAAACACCCTCACCGGGGAGCTGTTTTTT. It is translated as CASSQNTLTGELFF.

This clonotype is termed medium-sized. The chain combines TRBV5-1 with TRBJ2-7; 10 bases fit TRBD1. The V gene's germline CDR1 is SGHRS and CDR2 YFSETQ. The CDR3 is 15 residues long. J lost 6 bases, V lost 4 bases, and 10 bases had no gene match. The CDR3 loop reads CASSLAGTGVVEQYF. The CDR3, as DNA: TGCGCCAGCAGCCTCGCCGGGACAGGGGTAGTCGAGCAGTACTTC.

Many counts were recorded for this clonotype. The J gene is TRBJ2-3, the V gene TRBV28; 7 bases are shared with TRBD2. The germline V gene has CDR1 MDHEN and CDR2 SYDVKM. This CDR3 region has 16 residues. V was pared by 4 bases and J by 1 base, with 8 bases of the junction left unmatched. CDR3 nucleotide sequence: TGTGCCAGCAGTTCCGACCGTGGGGGGGGCACAGATACGCAGTATTTT. Residues: CASSSDRGGGTDTQYF.

As to this clonotype: An end of the junction differs from the germline gene, which may be a read error. V is TRBV9 and J is TRBJ1-1; D is unclear. The germline CDR1 and CDR2 sequences are SGDLS and YYNGEE. The CDR3 is 14 residues long. Here the CDR3 reads CASSAPPLSTGAFF. In DNA form, the CDR3 reads TGTGCCAGCAGCGCCCCACCGCTGAGCACTGGAGCTTTCTTT. Full variable domain (remainder filled in from reference TRBV9 and TRBJ1-1): DSGVTQTPKHLITATGQRVTLRCSPRSGDLSVYWYQQSLDQGLQFLIQYYNGEERAKGNILERFSAQQFPDLHSELNLSSLELGDSALYFCASSAPPLSTGAFFGQGTRLTVV.

This clonotype was seen many times. The chain recombines TRBV20-1 with TRBJ2-7, with D perhaps matching TRBD2 (6 bases). CDR1 DFQATT and CDR2 SNEGSKA come from the germline V gene (reference sequence). The CDR3 spans 13 residues. V lost 3 bases and J 2 bases, leaving 11 bases between the germline ends. For the CDR3, the DNA is TGCAGTGCTAGCCCGGGAGTCACCTACGAGCAGTACTTC. It encodes CSASPGVTYEQYF.

V and J are TRBV6-1 and TRBJ2-2, with 8 bases that match TRBD2. The CDR3 runs 15 residues. Losses at the gene ends were 7 bases for V and 10 bases for J; bases not matched to a gene: 14. Germline CDR1 and CDR2: MNHNS and SASEGT. DNA for the CDR3: TGTGCCAGCAAGGGGGTCGGGAGGGCCCTCGTGGAGCTGTTTTTT. This encodes CASKGVGRALVELFF.

This clonotype was seen many times. The chain links TRBV6-1 to TRBJ1-5; D gene uncertain. Germline-derived CDR1 and CDR2 are MNHNS and SASEGT. This CDR3 comprises 14 residues. V was clipped by 5 bases and J by 6 bases, with 14 bases between them. CDR3 DNA: TGTGCCAGCAGTCTGTCTCTCGGGAGTCAGCCCCAGCATTTT. Translation gives CASSLSLGSQPQHF.

As regards this clonotype: One base separates it from a far larger clone, so it is likely a read error. The chain carries TRBV9 and TRBJ2-6, with D perhaps matching TRBD1 or TRBD2 (5 bases each). This CDR3 region has 14 residues. CDR1 is SGDLS and CDR2 is YYNGEE in the germline V gene. The CDR3 DNA sequence: TGTGCCAGCAGCACCGGAGTAGGGTGGGGCGAGCGGTACTTC. Protein sequence: CASSTGVGWGERYF.